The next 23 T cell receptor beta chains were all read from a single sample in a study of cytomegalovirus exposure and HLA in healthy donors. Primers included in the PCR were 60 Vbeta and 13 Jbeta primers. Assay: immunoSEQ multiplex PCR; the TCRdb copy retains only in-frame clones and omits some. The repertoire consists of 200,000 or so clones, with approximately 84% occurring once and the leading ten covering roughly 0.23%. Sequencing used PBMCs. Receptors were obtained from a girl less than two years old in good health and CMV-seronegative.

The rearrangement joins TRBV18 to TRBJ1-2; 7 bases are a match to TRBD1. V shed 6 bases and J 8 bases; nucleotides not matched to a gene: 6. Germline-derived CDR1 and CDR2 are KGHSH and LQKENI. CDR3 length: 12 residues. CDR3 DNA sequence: TGTGCCAGCTCCGACAGGGATGGAGGCTACACCTTC. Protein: CASSDRDGGYTF.

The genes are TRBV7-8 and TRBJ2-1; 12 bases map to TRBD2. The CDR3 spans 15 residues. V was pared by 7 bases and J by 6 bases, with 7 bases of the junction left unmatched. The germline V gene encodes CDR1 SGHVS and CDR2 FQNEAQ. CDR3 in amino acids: CASNSGLAGFNEQFF. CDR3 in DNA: TGTGCCAGCAACTCTGGACTAGCGGGGTTCAATGAGCAGTTCTTC.

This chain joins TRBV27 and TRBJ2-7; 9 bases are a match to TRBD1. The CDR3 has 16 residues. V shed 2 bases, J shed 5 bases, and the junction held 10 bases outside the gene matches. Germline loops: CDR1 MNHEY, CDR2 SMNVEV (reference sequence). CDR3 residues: CASSLPRTDRGDEQYF. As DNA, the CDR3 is TGTGCCAGCAGTTTACCCAGAACGGACAGGGGAGACGAGCAGTACTTC.

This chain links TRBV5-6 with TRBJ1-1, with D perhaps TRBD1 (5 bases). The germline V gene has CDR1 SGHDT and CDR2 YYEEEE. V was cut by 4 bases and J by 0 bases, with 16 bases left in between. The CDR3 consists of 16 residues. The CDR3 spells CASSHFLQAVNTEAFF. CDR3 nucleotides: TGTGCCAGCAGCCACTTTCTACAGGCCGTGAACACTGAAGCTTTCTTT.

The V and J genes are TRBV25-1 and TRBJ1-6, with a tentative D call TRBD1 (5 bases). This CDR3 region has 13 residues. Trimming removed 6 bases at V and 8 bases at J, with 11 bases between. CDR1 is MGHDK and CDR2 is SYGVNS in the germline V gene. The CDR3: CASRVREDSPLHF. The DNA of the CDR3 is TGTGCCAGCAGGGTCAGGGAGGATTCACCCCTCCACTTT.

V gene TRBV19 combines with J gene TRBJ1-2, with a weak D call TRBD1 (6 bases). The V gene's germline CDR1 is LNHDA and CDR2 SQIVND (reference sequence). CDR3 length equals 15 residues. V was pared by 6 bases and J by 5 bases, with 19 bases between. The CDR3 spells CASSSPGGAEYGYTF. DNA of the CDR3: TGTGCCAGTAGCTCCCCCGGGGGGGCAGAGTATGGCTACACCTTC.

CDR3 sequence: CASSFRQRANYGYTF. The CDR3, as DNA: TGTGCCAGCAGTTTCCGACAAAGAGCTAACTATGGCTACACCTTC. This sequence joins TRBV6-5 and TRBJ1-2; D remains ambiguous. With 4 bases removed from V and 0 bases from J, the gap between germline ends came to 12 bases. The CDR3 has 15 amino acids. CDR1 and CDR2 (germline): MNHEY, SVGAGI.

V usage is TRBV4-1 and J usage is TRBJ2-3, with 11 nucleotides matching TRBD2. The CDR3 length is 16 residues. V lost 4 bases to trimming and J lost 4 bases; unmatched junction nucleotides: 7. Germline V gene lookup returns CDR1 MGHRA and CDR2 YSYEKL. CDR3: CASSLRLAGRADTQYF. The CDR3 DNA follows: TGCGCCAGCAGCCTGCGACTAGCGGGGAGGGCAGATACGCAGTATTTT.

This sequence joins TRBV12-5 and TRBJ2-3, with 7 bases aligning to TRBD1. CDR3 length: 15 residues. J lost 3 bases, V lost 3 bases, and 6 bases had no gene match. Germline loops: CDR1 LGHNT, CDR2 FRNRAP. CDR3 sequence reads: CASGFIGTVTDTQYF. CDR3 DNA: TGTGCTAGTGGTTTCATCGGGACAGTGACAGATACGCAGTATTTT.

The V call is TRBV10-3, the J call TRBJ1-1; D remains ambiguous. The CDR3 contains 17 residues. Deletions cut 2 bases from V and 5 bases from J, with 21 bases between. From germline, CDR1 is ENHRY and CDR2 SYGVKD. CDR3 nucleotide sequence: TGTGCCATCAGTGAGCGGGTTATTCTGACGGGTGGGACTGAAGCTTTCTTT. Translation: CAISERVILTGGTEAFF.

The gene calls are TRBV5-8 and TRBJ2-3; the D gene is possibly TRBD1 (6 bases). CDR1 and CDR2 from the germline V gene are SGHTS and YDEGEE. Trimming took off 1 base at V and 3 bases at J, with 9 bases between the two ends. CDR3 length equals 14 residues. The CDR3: CASSLIRGTDTQYF. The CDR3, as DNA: TGTGCCAGCAGCTTGATCAGGGGTACAGATACGCAGTATTTT.

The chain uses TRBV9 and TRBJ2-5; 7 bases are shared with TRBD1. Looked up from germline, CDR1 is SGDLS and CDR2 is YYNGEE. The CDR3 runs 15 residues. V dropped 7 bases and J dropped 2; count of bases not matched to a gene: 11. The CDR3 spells CASGRQGHVQETQYF. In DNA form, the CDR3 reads TGTGCCAGCGGTAGACAGGGCCATGTTCAAGAGACCCAGTACTTC.

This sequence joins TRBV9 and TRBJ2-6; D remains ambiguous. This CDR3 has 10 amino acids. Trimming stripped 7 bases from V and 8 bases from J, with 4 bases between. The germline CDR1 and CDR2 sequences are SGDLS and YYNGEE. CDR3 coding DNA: TGTGCCAGCGGCACCAACGTCCTGACTTTC. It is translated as CASGTNVLTF.

The CDR3 region is CAWTQSGVRVGKTQYF. The DNA of the CDR3 is TGTGCCTGGACTCAGTCGGGGGTTCGGGTTGGTAAGACCCAGTACTTC. The chain is built from TRBV30 and TRBJ2-5; D perhaps matches TRBD2 (6 bases). Trimming removed 4 bases from V and 6 bases from J, with 24 bases in between. The V gene's germline CDR1 is GTSNPN and CDR2 SVGIG (reference sequence). This CDR3 spans 16 amino acids.

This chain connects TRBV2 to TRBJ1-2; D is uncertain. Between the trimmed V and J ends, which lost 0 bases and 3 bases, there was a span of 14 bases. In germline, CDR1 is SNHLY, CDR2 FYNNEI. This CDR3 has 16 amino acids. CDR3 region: CASSEARNTFDYGYTF. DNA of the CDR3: TGTGCCAGCAGTGAAGCGAGGAACACCTTCGACTATGGCTACACCTTC.

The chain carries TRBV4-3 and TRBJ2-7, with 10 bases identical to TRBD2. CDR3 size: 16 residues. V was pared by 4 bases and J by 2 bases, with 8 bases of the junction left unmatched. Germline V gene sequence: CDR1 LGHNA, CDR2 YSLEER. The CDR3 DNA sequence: TGCGCCAGCAGCCTAGCCGGGACTAGCGAACCCTACGAGCAGTACTTC. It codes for CASSLAGTSEPYEQYF.

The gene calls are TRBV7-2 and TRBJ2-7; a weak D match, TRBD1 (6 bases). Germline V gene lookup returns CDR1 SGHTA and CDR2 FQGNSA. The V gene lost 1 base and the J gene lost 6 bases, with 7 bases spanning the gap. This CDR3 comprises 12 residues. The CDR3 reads CASSLGGREQYF. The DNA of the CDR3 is TGTGCCAGCAGCTTAGGGGGGCGCGAGCAGTACTTC.

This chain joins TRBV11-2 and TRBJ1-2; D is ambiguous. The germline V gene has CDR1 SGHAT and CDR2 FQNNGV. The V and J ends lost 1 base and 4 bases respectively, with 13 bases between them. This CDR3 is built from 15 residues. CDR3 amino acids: CASSLVPGLGYGYTF. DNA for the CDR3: TGTGCCAGCAGCTTAGTCCCGGGGTTAGGCTATGGCTACACCTTC.

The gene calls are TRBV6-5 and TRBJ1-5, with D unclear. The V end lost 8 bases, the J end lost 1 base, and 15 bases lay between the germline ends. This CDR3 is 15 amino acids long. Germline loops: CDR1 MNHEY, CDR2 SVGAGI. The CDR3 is CASGWRTVSNQPQHF. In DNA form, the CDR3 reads TGTGCCAGCGGTTGGCGGACTGTCAGCAATCAGCCCCAGCATTTT.

This CDR3 reads CAISMLGQGAIGEQFF. The DNA for the CDR3 is TGTGCCATCAGCATGCTCGGACAGGGGGCGATAGGTGAGCAGTTCTTC. The chain recombines TRBV10-3 with TRBJ2-1; 11 bases match TRBD1. V lost 6 bases to trimming and J lost 9 bases; unmatched junction nucleotides: 13. There are 16 residues in the CDR3. Germline CDR1 reads ENHRY; CDR2 reads SYGVKD.

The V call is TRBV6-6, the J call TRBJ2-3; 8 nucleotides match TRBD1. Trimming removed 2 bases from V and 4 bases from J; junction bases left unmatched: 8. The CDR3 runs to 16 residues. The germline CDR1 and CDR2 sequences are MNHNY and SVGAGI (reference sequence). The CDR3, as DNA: TGTGCCAGCAGTTACACCCCGGACAGGGTGGCAGATACGCAGTATTTT. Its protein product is CASSYTPDRVADTQYF.

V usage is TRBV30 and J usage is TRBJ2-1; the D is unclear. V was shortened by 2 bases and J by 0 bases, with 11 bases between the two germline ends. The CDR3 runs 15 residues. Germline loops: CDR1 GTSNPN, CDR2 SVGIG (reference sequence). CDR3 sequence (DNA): TGTGCCTGGAGTAAGGAGCGAAGCTCCTACAATGAGCAGTTCTTC. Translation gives CAWSKERSSYNEQFF.

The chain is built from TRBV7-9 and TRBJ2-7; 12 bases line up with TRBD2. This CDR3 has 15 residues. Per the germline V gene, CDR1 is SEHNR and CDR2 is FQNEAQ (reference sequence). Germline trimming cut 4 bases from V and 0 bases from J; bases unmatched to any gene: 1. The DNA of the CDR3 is TGTGCCAGCAGCTCGGGACTAGCGGGCTCCTACGAGCAGTACTTC. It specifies CASSSGLAGSYEQYF.